This TCR beta chain originates from a study of blood T cell repertoires in COVID-19 (TCRdb year 2020). Broadly, across the study: Samples covering the acute and convalescent phases of COVID-19 were provided by collaborators in the United States, Italy and Spain. The material from the prospective study consisted of cDNA or gDNA derived from T cells, B-cell-depleted T cells, or PBMCs. The dataset comprised deeply sampled blood TCRbeta repertoires from subjects exposed to, actively infected with, or recovered from COVID-19. The repertoires were released in a freely available public database meant as a resource for research on the immune response to SARS-CoV-2. Samples were obtained from the ongoing ImmuneRACE study (first 160 participants) and from about 1,300 subjects provided by 6 global collaborators. The sample metadata nearly always contained a de-identified subject ID, COVID-19 status, age in years and sex. HLA class I and class II types, where available, came from metadata supplied by the sample provider rather than from assay-based typing. What the study reported, not specific to this receptor: How much clinical and demographic metadata was included differed by source and by participant, and the metadata was provided uncurated.

The immunoSEQ Assay, a bias-controlled multiplex PCR, was used to amplify TCRbeta CDR3 regions from genomic DNA. The study's own analysis went as follows. The number of nucleated cells in each sample was estimated by amplification of reference gene primers within the assay. Sequence reads were collapsed and filtered to measure the absolute abundance of every unique TCRbeta CDR3 rearrangement. For each sample, productive Simpson clonality was calculated by taking the square root of Simpson's diversity index across productive rearrangements. TCRdb carries this immuneACCESS record with in-frame sequences only. Its versions omit some clonotypes, under half of them owing to an unresolved V gene in the studies checked, with the rest unexplained. The V and J calls and clone size were taken over from that table, and D and trimming were inferred from the DNA. Present in this sample are about 140,000 clones, roughly 88% of which were seen just once. The top ten hold about 1.8% of the sample.

The collaborating institutions used their own protocols to collect whole blood in K2EDTA tubes. For TCRbeta analysis, collaborator samples were shipped as frozen whole blood, as isolated PBMCs, or as DNA extracted from either sample type. A few counts support this clone. The specificity of this receptor is unknown. Within one base of it there is no much larger clone, and no base qualities were kept. Its CDR3 holds 15 amino acids, cysteine through phenylalanine. Only the CDR3 DNA is retained, 45 bases long and in frame from the first base. V trim: 5 bases; J trim: 2 bases; unmatched bases: 9. CDR1 MNHNY and CDR2 SVGAGI were looked up in the germline V gene (reference sequence).

The sample comprised peripheral blood. The clonotype originates from a woman in her 50s with acute or convalescent COVID-19. The chain employs TRBV6-6 and TRBJ2-7; 7 nucleotides in the junction match TRBD1. The DNA sequence is as follows: TGTGCCAGCAGTGCCCCACAGGGGACGGCCTACGAGCAGTACTTC. Its protein is CASSAPQGTAYEQYF.